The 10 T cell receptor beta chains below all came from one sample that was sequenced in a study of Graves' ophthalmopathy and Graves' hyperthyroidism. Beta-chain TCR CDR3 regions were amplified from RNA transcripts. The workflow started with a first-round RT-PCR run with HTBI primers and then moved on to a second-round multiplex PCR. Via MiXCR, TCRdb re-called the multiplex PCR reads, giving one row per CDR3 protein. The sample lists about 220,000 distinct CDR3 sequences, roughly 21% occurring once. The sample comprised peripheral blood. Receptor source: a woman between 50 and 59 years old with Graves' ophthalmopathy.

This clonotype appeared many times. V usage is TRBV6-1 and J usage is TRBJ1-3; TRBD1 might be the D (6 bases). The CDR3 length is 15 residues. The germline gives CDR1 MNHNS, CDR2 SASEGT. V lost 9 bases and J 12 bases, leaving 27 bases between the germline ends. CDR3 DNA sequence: TGTGCCAGTAGCTCGGACAGTAGGGGTGTGGGAGACATATATTTT. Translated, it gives CASSSDSRGVGDIYF.

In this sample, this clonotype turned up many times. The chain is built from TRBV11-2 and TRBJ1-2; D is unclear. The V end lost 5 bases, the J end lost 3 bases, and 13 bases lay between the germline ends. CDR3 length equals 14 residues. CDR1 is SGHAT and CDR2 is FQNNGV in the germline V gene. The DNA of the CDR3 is TGTGCCAGCAGCCAAGCCACGTTTTACTATGGCTACACCTTC. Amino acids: CASSQATFYYGYTF.

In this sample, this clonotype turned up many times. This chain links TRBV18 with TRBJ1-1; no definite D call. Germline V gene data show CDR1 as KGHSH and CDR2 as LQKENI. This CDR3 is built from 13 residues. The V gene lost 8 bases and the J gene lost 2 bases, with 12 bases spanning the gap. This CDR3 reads CASSPGRNTEAFF. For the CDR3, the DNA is TGTGCCAGCAGCCCCGGGAGAAACACTGAAGCTTTCTTT. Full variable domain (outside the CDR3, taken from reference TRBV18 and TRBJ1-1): NAGVMQNPRHLVRRRGQEARLRCSPMKGHSHVYWYRQLPEEGLKFMVYLQKENIIDESGMPKERFSAEFPKEGPSILRIQQVVRGDSAAYFCASSPGRNTEAFFGQGTRLTVV.

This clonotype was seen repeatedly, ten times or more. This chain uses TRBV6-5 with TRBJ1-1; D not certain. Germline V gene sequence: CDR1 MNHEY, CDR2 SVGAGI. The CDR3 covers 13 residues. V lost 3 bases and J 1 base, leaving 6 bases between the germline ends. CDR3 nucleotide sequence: TGTGCCAGCAGTTATAAGAAGAACACTGAAGCTTTCTTT. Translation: CASSYKKNTEAFF.

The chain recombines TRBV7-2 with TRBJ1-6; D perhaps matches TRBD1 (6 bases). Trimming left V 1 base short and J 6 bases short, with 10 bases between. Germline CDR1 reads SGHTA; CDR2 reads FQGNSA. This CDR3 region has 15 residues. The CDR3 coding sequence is TGTGCCAGCAGCTTAGGCGGCAGGGGTAATTCACCCCTCCACTTT. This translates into CASSLGGRGNSPLHF.

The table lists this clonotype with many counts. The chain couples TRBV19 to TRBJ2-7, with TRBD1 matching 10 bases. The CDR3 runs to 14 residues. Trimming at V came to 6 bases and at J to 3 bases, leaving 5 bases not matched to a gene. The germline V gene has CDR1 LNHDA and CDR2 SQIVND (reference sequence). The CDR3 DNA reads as TGTGCCAGTAGATCGGGACAGGGGTACTACGAGCAGTACTTC. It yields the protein CASRSGQGYYEQYF.

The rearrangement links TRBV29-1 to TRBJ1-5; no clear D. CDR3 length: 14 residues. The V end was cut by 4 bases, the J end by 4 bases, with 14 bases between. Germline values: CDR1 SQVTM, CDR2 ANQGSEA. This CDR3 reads CSVGGGGGNQPQHF. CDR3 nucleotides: TGCAGCGTTGGAGGAGGCGGAGGAAATCAGCCCCAGCATTTT. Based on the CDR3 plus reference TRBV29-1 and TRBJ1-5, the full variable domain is SAVISQKPSRDICQRGTSLTIQCQVDSQVTMMFWYRQQPGQSLTLIATANQGSEATYESGFVIDKFPISRPNLTFSTLTVSNMSPEDSSIYLCSVGGGGGNQPQHFGDGTRLSIL.

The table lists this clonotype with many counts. CDR3 nucleotide sequence: TGCGCCAGCAGCCAAGAGGACAGGGGGCGGGATGGCTACACCTTC. Encoded protein: CASSQEDRGRDGYTF. The genes are TRBV4-1 and TRBJ1-2, with TRBD1 identical over 11 bases. Germline CDR1 MGHRA, CDR2 YSYEKL. This CDR3 contains 15 residues. V shed 0 bases and J 6 bases; nucleotides not matched to a gene: 3.

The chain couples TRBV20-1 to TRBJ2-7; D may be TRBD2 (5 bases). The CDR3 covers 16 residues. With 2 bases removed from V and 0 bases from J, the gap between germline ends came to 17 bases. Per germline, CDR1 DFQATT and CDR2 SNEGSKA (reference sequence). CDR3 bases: TGCAGTGCTAGATCTTGGTCTAGCAGCAGCTCCTACGAGCAGTACTTC. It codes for CSARSWSSSSSYEQYF.

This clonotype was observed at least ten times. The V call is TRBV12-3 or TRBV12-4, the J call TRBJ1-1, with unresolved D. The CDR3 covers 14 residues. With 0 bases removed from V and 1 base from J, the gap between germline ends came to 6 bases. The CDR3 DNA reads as TGTGCCAGCAGTTTAGCGGAAGGGAACACTGAAGCTTTCTTT. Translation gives CASSLAEGNTEAFF.